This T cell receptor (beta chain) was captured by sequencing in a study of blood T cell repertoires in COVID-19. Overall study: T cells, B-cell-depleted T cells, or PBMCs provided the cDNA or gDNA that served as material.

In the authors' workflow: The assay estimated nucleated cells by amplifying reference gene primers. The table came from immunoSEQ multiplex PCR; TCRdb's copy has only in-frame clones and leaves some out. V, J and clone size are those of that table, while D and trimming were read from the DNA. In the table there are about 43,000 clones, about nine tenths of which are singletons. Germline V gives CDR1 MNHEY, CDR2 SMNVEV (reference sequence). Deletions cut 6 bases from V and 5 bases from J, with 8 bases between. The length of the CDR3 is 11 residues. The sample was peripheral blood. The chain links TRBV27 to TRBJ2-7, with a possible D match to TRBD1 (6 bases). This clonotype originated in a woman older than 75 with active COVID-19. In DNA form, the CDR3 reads TGTGCCAGCAGCGCAGGGGACGAGCAGTACTTC. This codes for CASSAGDEQYF.